A single sample gave rise to the 21 T cell receptor beta chains below, sequenced in a study of blood T cells in healthy people across ages. Using a J-beta primer mix together with a sample-barcoded 5' primer, a second PCR was run for about 6 to 11 cycles. TCRdb reanalysed the 5' RACE reads using MiXCR and keeps one entry per CDR3 protein. The sample records about 780,000 distinct CDR3 sequences, 46% being singletons. Source material: blood. These receptors all stem from a man older than 75 in good health.

This chain joins TRBV3-1 and TRBJ1-1, with TRBD1 matching 11 bases. This CDR3 region has 15 residues. Unmatched junction bases numbered 8, after V lost 5 bases and J lost 6 bases. Germline-derived CDR1 and CDR2 are LGHDT and YNNKEL (reference sequence). CDR3 sequence: CASSFWTGGVSEAFF. CDR3 nucleotides: TGTGCCAGCAGCTTCTGGACAGGGGGCGTCTCTGAAGCTTTCTTT. The full variable domain, with the rest looked up from reference TRBV3-1 and TRBJ1-1, is DTAVSQTPKYLVTQMGNDKSIKCEQNLGHDTMYWYKQDSKKFLKIMFSYNNKELIINETVPNRFSPKSPDKAHLNLHINSLELGDSAVYFCASSFWTGGVSEAFFGQGTRLTVV.

This chain links TRBV12-3 or TRBV12-4 with TRBJ1-6, with D unclear. With 5 bases removed from V and 0 bases from J, the gap between germline ends came to 14 bases. CDR3 length: 17 residues. The CDR3 spells CASSGGRHSSYNSPLHF. The CDR3 nucleotides are TGTGCCAGCAGTGGCGGACGGCATAGCTCCTATAATTCACCCCTCCACTTT.

Comment on this clonotype: Compared with germline, one end of the junction differs, possibly owing to a read error. The chain joins TRBV5-1 to TRBJ2-1; perhaps D is TRBD1 or TRBD2 (5 bases each). Germline loops: CDR1 SGHRS, CDR2 YFSETQ. This CDR3 region has 13 residues. DNA for the CDR3: TGCGTCAGCAGCTTTGGGGGATCCAATGAGCAGTTCTTC. Protein sequence: CVSSFGGSNEQFF.

The V gene is TRBV20-1, the J gene TRBJ2-7; maybe TRBD1 (6 bases). The CDR3 totals 17 residues. Trimming cost V 2 bases and J 0 bases, with 20 bases left between them. Germline lookup yields CDR1 DFQATT and CDR2 SNEGSKA (reference sequence). CDR3 in amino acids: CSARTLDSPRSSYEQYF. The CDR3 DNA reads TGCAGTGCTAGAACCCTGGACAGCCCCAGGAGCTCCTACGAGCAGTACTTC.

This clonotype was seen a handful of times. V gene TRBV20-1 combines with J gene TRBJ1-2; D remains unclear. V was cut by 3 bases and J by 2 bases, with 10 bases left in between. CDR1 DFQATT and CDR2 SNEGSKA come from the germline V gene (reference sequence). The CDR3 sequence is 13 residues long. The CDR3 coding sequence is TGCAGTGCTAGGACCCAGGAGAACTATGGCTACACCTTC. This translates into CSARTQENYGYTF.

The table lists this clonotype with a few counts. V gene TRBV19 combines with J gene TRBJ2-3; 11 nucleotides align to TRBD2. The ends lost 10 bases at V and 3 bases at J; junction bases unmatched: 3. There are 13 residues in the CDR3. CDR1 and CDR2 from the germline V gene are LNHDA and SQIVND (reference sequence). Here the CDR3 reads CATVAGGTDTQYF. CDR3 nucleotide sequence: TGTGCCACAGTAGCGGGAGGGACAGATACGCAGTATTTT.

This sequence joins TRBV12-3 or TRBV12-4 and TRBJ2-1; 7 bases align to TRBD2. There are 16 residues in the CDR3. Trimming at V came to 8 bases and at J to 3 bases, leaving 13 bases not matched to a gene. CDR3 DNA sequence: TGTGCCAGCCTTATGGGGGGGAGGGAGGTCTACAATGAGCAGTTCTTC. Amino acid sequence: CASLMGGREVYNEQFF.

The chain has TRBV12-3 or TRBV12-4 and TRBJ1-4; D call uncertain. This CDR3 comprises 12 residues. Trimming pared 8 bases from V and 0 bases from J, leaving 4 bases between. The CDR3 DNA is TGTGCCAGCGAGACAACTAATGAAAAACTGTTTTTT. Translated, it gives CASETTNEKLFF.

This chain joins TRBV6-5 and TRBJ1-1, with D maybe TRBD1 (5 bases). Between the trimmed V and J ends, which lost 3 bases and 2 bases, there was a span of 10 bases. The length of the CDR3 is 14 residues. In germline, CDR1 is MNHEY, CDR2 SVGAGI. The CDR3 DNA reads TGTGCCAGCAGTTATCTCAGGGAAAACACTGAAGCTTTCTTT. Its translation: CASSYLRENTEAFF.

The chain links TRBV14 to TRBJ2-7; 9 bases map to TRBD1. Trimming at V came to 4 bases and at J to 3 bases, leaving 10 bases not matched to a gene. The CDR3 runs 16 residues. In germline, CDR1 is SGHDN, CDR2 FVKESK. The CDR3 DNA reads TGTGCCAGCAGCCCATACAGGGGGCGCGGGGGCTACGAGCAGTACTTC. Translated, it gives CASSPYRGRGGYEQYF.

V and J are TRBV20-1 and TRBJ2-5, with 10 positions matching TRBD1. CDR3 length: 17 amino acids. Germline CDR1 reads DFQATT; CDR2 reads SNEGSKA (reference sequence). The ends lost 0 bases at V and 2 bases at J; junction bases unmatched: 9. The CDR3 is CSARDSKGQGSQETQYF. CDR3 DNA sequence: TGCAGTGCTAGAGATAGTAAGGGACAGGGGTCACAAGAGACCCAGTACTTC.

The rearrangement joins TRBV20-1 to TRBJ2-5; D gene uncertain. The germline V gene encodes CDR1 DFQATT and CDR2 SNEGSKA (reference sequence). This CDR3 is built from 12 residues. V gave up 8 bases and J gave up 4 bases, with 14 bases separating them. The CDR3 reads CSTSNGRETQYF. For the CDR3, the DNA is TGCAGTACATCTAATGGTCGAGAGACCCAGTACTTC.

The table lists this clonotype with a count of one. The rearrangement joins TRBV18 to TRBJ2-2; D tentatively fits TRBD1 or TRBD2 (5 bases each). V shed 3 bases and J shed 4 bases, with 12 bases lying between them. The V gene's germline CDR1 is KGHSH and CDR2 LQKENI. This CDR3 has 15 amino acids. The CDR3 DNA is TGTGCCAGCTCACCGAGGGACGATACCACCGGGGAGCTGTTTTTT. Its translation: CASSPRDDTTGELFF.

A note on this clonotype: This may arise from a read error, as a much more abundant clone is one base away. This chain links TRBV20-1 with TRBJ2-7; 8 nucleotides agree with TRBD1. Germline CDR1 is DFQATT and CDR2 is SNEGSKA (reference sequence). This CDR3 region has 18 residues. Trimming removed 4 bases from V and 6 bases from J; junction bases left unmatched: 23. The CDR3: CSAKNLLGATGGPIEQYF. DNA for the CDR3: TGCAGTGCTAAAAACCTACTGGGGGCAACAGGGGGACCGATCGAGCAGTACTTC.

CDR3 nucleotides: TGTGCCAGCAGTGAAACTAGCGGGGGACACAATGAGCAGTTCTTC. Translating gives CASSETSGGHNEQFF. The chain joins TRBV28 to TRBJ2-1; 11 nucleotides line up with TRBD2. The CDR3 runs to 15 residues. Germline CDR1 is MDHEN and CDR2 is SYDVKM. V shed 5 bases and J 5 bases; nucleotides not matched to a gene: 5.

The genes are TRBV28 and TRBJ2-5; 9 bases are shared with TRBD2. The CDR3 extends over 15 amino acids. With V trimmed by 5 bases and J by 5 bases, 9 bases remained unmatched. Germline lookup yields CDR1 MDHEN and CDR2 SYDVKM. The CDR3 coding sequence is TGTGCCAGCAGTGCCATTAGCGGGAGTGGGGAGACCCAGTACTTC. Translation gives CASSAISGSGETQYF.

This chain connects TRBV20-1 to TRBJ2-3, with D uncertain. With 6 bases removed from V and 0 bases from J, the gap between germline ends came to 10 bases. Germline V gene lookup returns CDR1 DFQATT and CDR2 SNEGSKA (reference sequence). The CDR3 length is 13 residues. CDR3 in DNA: TGCAGTGCGAAGGTGTCTAGCACAGATACGCAGTATTTT. This translates into CSAKVSSTDTQYF.

This clonotype occurred a few times. The V gene is TRBV4-2, the J gene TRBJ2-5; a possible D gene is TRBD2 (6 bases). Trimming removed 4 bases at V and 5 bases at J, with 20 bases between. Germline V gene sequence: CDR1 LGHNA, CDR2 YNFKEQ. The CDR3 is made up of 16 amino acids. The CDR3 is CASSPDGGPLRETQYF. The CDR3 nucleotides are TGTGCCAGCAGCCCGGACGGGGGACCCCTACGCGAGACCCAGTACTTC.

As concerns this clonotype: A read error may explain this, as a much larger clone is one base away. The J gene is TRBJ2-5, the V gene TRBV10-3, with D possibly TRBD1 on 6 matching bases. This CDR3 has 13 residues. Germline assignment: CDR1 ENHRY and CDR2 SYGVKD. In DNA, the CDR3 is TGTGCCACCCAAACCAACAGGGCAGAGACCCGGTACTTC. It specifies CATQTNRAETRYF.

The gene calls are TRBV6-6 and TRBJ2-3, with TRBD2 identical over 8 bases. CDR3 size: 15 residues. The ends lost 6 bases at V and 1 base at J; junction bases unmatched: 6. Germline assignment: CDR1 MNHNY and CDR2 SVGAGI (reference sequence). CDR3 amino acids: CASSPGTRGTDTQYF. The CDR3 region has the DNA TGTGCCAGCAGCCCGGGGACTAGGGGCACAGATACGCAGTATTTT.

The chain joins TRBV7-2 to TRBJ2-5; D unresolved. Trimming took 6 bases from V and 11 from J, leaving 16 bases between them. CDR3 length: 12 residues. Germline loops: CDR1 SGHTA, CDR2 FQGNSA. Here the CDR3 reads CASRRMANEQYF. The CDR3 DNA sequence: TGTGCCAGCAGGCGGATGGCTAATGAGCAGTACTTC.